Listed below are T cell receptor beta chains from one sample, sequenced in a study of Graves' ophthalmopathy and Graves' hyperthyroidism. Each CDR3 protein is one row after TCRdb ran MiXCR on the multiplex PCR reads. The sample has almost 750,000 distinct CDR3 sequences; about 44% are singletons. The sequenced sample consisted of peripheral blood. All receptors come from an adult man with Graves' ophthalmopathy. CDR3s include the opening cysteine and the closing phenylalanine or tryptophan. Each record gives: J gene, clone size, V gene, D gene, CDR3 DNA, CDR3 protein. The D gene is left open where the match is weak. Size is omitted from some rows. Given values are once, few, many or a class for expanded clones.

J: TRBJ2-7
size: -
V: TRBV20-1
D: -
DNA: TGCAGTGCTAGAGGCGGTAAGGGGCGCGAGCAGTACTTC
CDR3: CSARGGKGREQYF

J: TRBJ2-2
size: few
V: TRBV14
D: TRBD2
DNA: TGTGCCAGCAGCCCACTGGGACTAGCGGACGGGGAGCTGTTTTTT
CDR3: CASSPLGLADGELFF

J: TRBJ2-7
size: -
V: TRBV29-1
D: -
DNA: TGCAGCTTGATCGCGGATCCCTACGAGCAGTACTTC
CDR3: CSLIADPYEQYF

J: TRBJ2-7
size: -
V: TRBV7-9
D: -
DNA: TGTGCCAGCAGTTCCCTAGGGAAAACCTCCTACGAGCAGTACTTC
CDR3: CASSSLGKTSYEQYF

J: TRBJ1-1
size: many
V: TRBV15
D: -
DNA: TGTGCCACCAGCAGAGACCCCAGGAACACTGAAGCTTTCTTT
CDR3: CATSRDPRNTEAFF

J: TRBJ2-5
size: -
V: TRBV29-1
D: -
DNA: TGCAGCGTTGAAGAAGGGGGGAGCTTCTTC
CDR3: CSVEEGGSFF

J: TRBJ2-7
size: many
V: TRBV20-1
D: -
DNA: TGCAGTGCTAGGGACAGCTACGAGCAGTACTTC
CDR3: CSARDSYEQYF

J: TRBJ1-5
size: few
V: TRBV20-1
D: -
DNA: TGCAGTGCTGAGGCCCGTTGGGAGAGCAATCAGCCCCAGCATTTT
CDR3: CSAEARWESNQPQHF

J: TRBJ2-2
size: -
V: TRBV7-3
D: -
DNA: TGTGCCAGCACCAGGGTAGCGGTCAACACCGGGGAGCTGTTTTTT
CDR3: CASTRVAVNTGELFF

J: TRBJ2-5
size: many
V: TRBV7-9
D: TRBD2
DNA: TGTGCCAGCAGCTTCTCTAGCGGGAGTTGGGAGACCCAGTACTTC
CDR3: CASSFSSGSWETQYF

J: TRBJ2-7
size: -
V: TRBV28
D: -
DNA: TGTGCCAGCAGTTTCCCAGGTATGGGCAGACCCTACGAGCAGTACTTC
CDR3: CASSFPGMGRPYEQYF

J: TRBJ2-2
size: once
V: TRBV5-1
D: TRBD2
DNA: TGCGCCAGCAGCTTGGCCATCGGACTAGCCGGGGAGCTGTTTTTT
CDR3: CASSLAIGLAGELFF

J: TRBJ1-2
size: many
V: TRBV5-4
D: TRBD1
DNA: TGTGCCAGCAGCTTGCCCCAGGGGGCAGGTGGCTACACCTTC
CDR3: CASSLPQGAGGYTF

J: TRBJ1-1
size: few
V: TRBV19
D: -
DNA: TGTGCCAGTAGTATTACCGGGACGGCACTAGCAGGAGCTTTCTTT
CDR3: CASSITGTALAGAFF

J: TRBJ2-7
size: -
V: TRBV5-6
D: TRBD1
DNA: TGTGCCAGCAGCTTGTTTGGGACAGAATACGAGCAGTACTTC
CDR3: CASSLFGTEYEQYF

J: TRBJ2-7
size: many
V: TRBV10-3
D: TRBD1
DNA: TGTGCCATCAGAGCCGGAGACAGGGGTTCGTACGAGCAGTACTTC
CDR3: CAIRAGDRGSYEQYF

J: TRBJ2-5
size: -
V: TRBV6-1
D: TRBD2
DNA: TGTGCCAGCAGTGCAGGGACTATCGTGGAGACCCAGTACTTC
CDR3: CASSAGTIVETQYF

J: TRBJ2-2
size: -
V: TRBV6-6
D: -
DNA: TGTGCCAGCAGTATGCGTGGAACCGGGGAGCTGTTTTTT
CDR3: CASSMRGTGELFF

J: TRBJ1-1
size: -
V: TRBV9
D: -
DNA: TGTGCCAGCAGCCAAGATCGTGGGGCCGTGAAAGCTTTCTTT
CDR3: CASSQDRGAVKAFF

J: TRBJ1-5
size: -
V: TRBV19
D: TRBD1
DNA: TGTGCCAGTAGTACCGCGACAGGGGTATTCGTTCAGCCCCAGCATTTT
CDR3: CASSTATGVFVQPQHF

J: TRBJ2-5
size: -
V: TRBV20-1
D: -
DNA: TGCAGTGCCACCCGGGTGGCTAAAGAGACCCAGTACTTC
CDR3: CSATRVAKETQYF

J: TRBJ2-7
size: -
V: TRBV7-2
D: -
DNA: TGTGCCAGCAGCTTCATAACCTACGAGCAGTACTTC
CDR3: CASSFITYEQYF

J: TRBJ2-2
size: -
V: TRBV25-1
D: TRBD2
DNA: TGTGCCAGCAGCCCCCGGGACTATACGAACACCGGGGAGCTGTTTTTT
CDR3: CASSPRDYTNTGELFF

J: TRBJ2-2
size: many
V: TRBV9
D: -
DNA: TGTGCCAGCAGCGTACTAGCGAACACCGGGGAGCTGTTTTTT
CDR3: CASSVLANTGELFF

J: TRBJ2-7
size: -
V: TRBV5-1
D: TRBD2
DNA: TGCGCCAGCAGCTCTAGCGGGGGTACCTACGAGCAGTACTTC
CDR3: CASSSSGGTYEQYF

J: TRBJ2-2
size: -
V: TRBV7-9
D: TRBD1
DNA: TGTGCCAGCAGTATCCCAGGACAGGGTTCCGGGGAGCTGTTTTTT
CDR3: CASSIPGQGSGELFF

J: TRBJ1-6
size: -
V: TRBV28
D: TRBD1
DNA: TGTGCCACAACGGGGACAGCGGGAGTCTCACCCCTCCACTTT
CDR3: CATTGTAGVSPLHF

J: TRBJ2-5
size: -
V: TRBV2
D: -
DNA: TGTGCCAGCAGCCTGAGACAGGTACCGAGTCAAGAGACCCAGTACTTC
CDR3: CASSLRQVPSQETQYF

J: TRBJ1-6
size: few
V: TRBV19
D: TRBD1
DNA: TGTGCCAGTAGTATAGGGACAGGGAAGAATTCACCCCTCCACTTT
CDR3: CASSIGTGKNSPLHF

J: TRBJ1-1
size: -
V: TRBV5-5
D: TRBD1
DNA: TGTGCCAGCAGGGGACAGGGGGCGTGGACTGAAGCTTTCTTT
CDR3: CASRGQGAWTEAFF

J: TRBJ1-2
size: many
V: TRBV29-1
D: TRBD1
DNA: TGCAGCGTTATGGGAGAGGGGACAGTACCCTACTCGGGCTACACCTTC
CDR3: CSVMGEGTVPYSGYTF

J: TRBJ1-6
size: many
V: TRBV7-9
D: TRBD1
DNA: TGTGCCAGCATCGGACAGGGGAAGGGTTCACCCCTCCACTTT
CDR3: CASIGQGKGSPLHF

J: TRBJ1-5
size: -
V: TRBV20-1
D: -
DNA: TGCAGTGCTAGAGATGGGGGGAATAGCAATCAGCCCCAGCATTTT
CDR3: CSARDGGNSNQPQHF

J: TRBJ2-5
size: many
V: TRBV7-2
D: -
DNA: TGTGCCAGCAGCTTAGGTGGCGGGAAAGAGACCCAGTACTTC
CDR3: CASSLGGGKETQYF

J: TRBJ2-7
size: few
V: TRBV5-1
D: TRBD2
DNA: TGCGCCAGCAGCTCGGGACTACCACCCTACGAGCAGTACTTC
CDR3: CASSSGLPPYEQYF

J: TRBJ1-2
size: once
V: TRBV7-2
D: -
DNA: TGTGTCAGCAGTGGGCAGGGTAGGGGAGATGGCTACACCTTC
CDR3: CVSSGQGRGDGYTF

J: TRBJ1-1
size: few
V: TRBV10-3
D: TRBD1
DNA: TGTGCCAGCAGTCGCTACCGGGACAGAGTACTTGAGAAGAACACTGAAGCTTTCTTT
CDR3: CASSRYRDRVLEKNTEAFF

J: TRBJ1-1
size: many
V: TRBV20-1
D: -
DNA: TGCAGTGCTAAAGAGACTTTCTTT
CDR3: CSAKETFF

J: TRBJ1-1
size: many
V: TRBV7-9
D: -
DNA: TGTGCCAGCAGCTCCCACCGGGACGGTTACACTGAAGCTTTCTTT
CDR3: CASSSHRDGYTEAFF

J: TRBJ1-6
size: many
V: TRBV10-3
D: TRBD1
DNA: TGTGCCACGGAACAGGGGAATAATTCACCCCTCCACTTT
CDR3: CATEQGNNSPLHF

J: TRBJ2-5
size: -
V: TRBV7-3
D: TRBD2
DNA: TGTGCCAGCAGCTTTATTGCGGGAGCTAGAGAGACCCAGTACTTC
CDR3: CASSFIAGARETQYF

J: TRBJ2-7
size: few
V: TRBV7-9
D: TRBD1
DNA: TGTGCCAGCAGCTTAATCGGGACAGGGACCTACGAGCAGTACTTC
CDR3: CASSLIGTGTYEQYF

J: TRBJ2-2
size: -
V: TRBV10-3
D: TRBD1
DNA: TGTGCCATCAGAAGCCCGACAGGGACCGGGGAGCTGTTTTTT
CDR3: CAIRSPTGTGELFF

J: TRBJ1-1
size: -
V: TRBV2
D: TRBD1
DNA: TGTGCCAGCAGTCGGGACAGCGAGCTTGAAGCTTTCTTT
CDR3: CASSRDSELEAFF

J: TRBJ2-2
size: many
V: TRBV25-1
D: -
DNA: TGTGCCAGCAGTCGGAACACCGGGGAGCTGTTTTTT
CDR3: CASSRNTGELFF

J: TRBJ1-3
size: few
V: TRBV9
D: -
DNA: TGTGCCAGCAGCTTCGACAGGGGAAACACCATATATTTT
CDR3: CASSFDRGNTIYF

J: TRBJ1-1
size: -
V: TRBV19
D: -
DNA: TGTGCCAGTAGTCCCCGGGGTTCTTGGAACACTGAAGCTTTCTTT
CDR3: CASSPRGSWNTEAFF

J: TRBJ1-1
size: many
V: TRBV19
D: -
DNA: TGTGCCAGTAGTATAAGAGGCCGGTTGAACACTGAAGCTTTCTTT
CDR3: CASSIRGRLNTEAFF

J: TRBJ1-1
size: few
V: TRBV2
D: -
DNA: TGTGCCAGCAGATCGACAGGCAACTCCGAAGCTTTCTTT
CDR3: CASRSTGNSEAFF

J: TRBJ1-4
size: -
V: TRBV30
D: -
DNA: TGTGCCTGGACAGGGATAGATGGAAAACTGTTTTTT
CDR3: CAWTGIDGKLFF

J: TRBJ2-7
size: -
V: TRBV20-1
D: -
DNA: TGCAGTGCTAGTACCCCCGGGACTCTACACTTC
CDR3: CSASTPGTLHF

J: TRBJ2-7
size: many
V: TRBV9
D: TRBD1
DNA: TGTGCCAGCAGCGTGGACAGGGGCTCATGGTACGAGCAGTACTTC
CDR3: CASSVDRGSWYEQYF